Following are 7 T cell receptor beta chains from one sample sequenced in a study of regulatory T cells in long-lasting Graves disease. Arm-PCR of CDR3 regions and iRepertoire HTBI primers were the basis on which TCR beta libraries were built. TCRdb re-called the multiplex PCR reads with MiXCR, one entry per CDR3 protein. Of about 300,000 distinct CDR3 sequences detected, about 20% appear once; the ten largest clones hold approximately 35%. As for time point: newly diagnosed GD, antithyroid drugs for less than 3 months. RNA isolated from PBMCs was used to make the TCR library. The sequencing here drew on peripheral blood mononuclear cells (PBMCs), taken at new diagnosis, from a patient treated with antithyroid drugs. Source of these receptors: a female donor with Graves disease.

V and J are TRBV3-1 and TRBJ2-1; 9 nucleotides agree with TRBD1. The germline V gene has CDR1 LGHDT and CDR2 YNNKEL (reference sequence). The CDR3 spans 14 residues. The V gene end was trimmed by 2 bases and the J gene end by 8 bases; junction bases not matched to a gene: 4. The DNA of the CDR3 is TGTGCCAGCAGCCAAACAGGGGGCTTGGATGAGCAGTTCTTC. Amino acids: CASSQTGGLDEQFF.

The chain's CDR3 is CSAPVEFQETQYF. The CDR3 nucleotides are TGCAGCGCCCCGGTGGAATTTCAAGAGACCCAGTACTTC. The rearrangement joins TRBV29-1 to TRBJ2-5; D is uncertain. The germline CDR1 and CDR2 sequences are SQVTM and ANQGSEA. Trimming pared 7 bases from V and 2 bases from J, leaving 14 bases between. The CDR3 is 13 residues long.

This clonotype was seen many times. The chain carries TRBV7-6 and TRBJ1-2; D not certain. V shed 5 bases and J shed 2 bases, with 18 bases lying between them. The CDR3 loop spans 16 amino acids. Germline CDR1 reads SGHVS; CDR2 reads FNYEAQ. For the CDR3, the DNA is TGTGCCAGCAGCGCCCGAATTAACTTAGACAACTATGGCTACACCTTC. Its protein is CASSARINLDNYGYTF.

There are many counts of this clonotype. The gene calls are TRBV27 and TRBJ2-2; D unresolved. CDR1 is MNHEY and CDR2 is SMNVEV in the germline V gene (reference sequence). Between the trimmed V and J ends, which lost 2 bases and 1 base, there was a span of 2 bases. The CDR3 totals 13 residues. CDR3 in DNA: TGTGCCAGCAGTTTAGGGAACACCGGGGAGCTGTTTTTT. Its protein product is CASSLGNTGELFF.

There are a few counts of this clonotype. The gene calls are TRBV19 and TRBJ2-3; D unclear. The germline V gene encodes CDR1 LNHDA and CDR2 SQIVND (reference sequence). CDR3 length equals 12 residues. V dropped 6 bases and J dropped 2 bases, with 6 bases sitting between them. The CDR3 nucleotides read TGTGCCAGTAGAGAGTCCACAGATACGCAGTATTTT. Protein: CASRESTDTQYF.

This clonotype occurred many times. The V call is TRBV20-1, the J call TRBJ1-1; D gene ambiguous. The CDR3 has 12 amino acids. The V gene's germline CDR1 is DFQATT and CDR2 SNEGSKA (reference sequence). Trimming took 3 bases from V and 2 from J, leaving 7 bases between them. The CDR3: CSARGGNTEAFF. CDR3 coding DNA: TGCAGTGCTAGGGGCGGAAACACTGAAGCTTTCTTT.

This clonotype has more than one count but fewer than ten. This chain connects TRBV6-1 to TRBJ2-7, with TRBD2 matching 8 bases. The CDR3 spans 12 residues. Losses at the gene ends were 10 bases for V and 2 bases for J; bases not matched to a gene: 4. CDR1 MNHNS and CDR2 SASEGT come from the germline V gene. In DNA form, the CDR3 reads TGTGCCACTACGGGGGGGGCCTACGAGCAGTACTTC. Its translation: CATTGGAYEQYF.